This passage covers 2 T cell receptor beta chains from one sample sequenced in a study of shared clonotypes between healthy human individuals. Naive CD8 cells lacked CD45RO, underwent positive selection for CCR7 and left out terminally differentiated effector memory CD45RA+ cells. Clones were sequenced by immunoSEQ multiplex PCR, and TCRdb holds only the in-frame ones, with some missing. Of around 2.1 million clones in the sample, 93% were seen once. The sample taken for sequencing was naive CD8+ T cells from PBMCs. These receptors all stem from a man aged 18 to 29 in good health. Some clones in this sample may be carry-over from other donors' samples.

CDR3 loop: CASSVSAFPDTQYF. The CDR3 DNA reads as TGTGCCAGCAGCGTATCAGCGTTCCCAGATACGCAGTATTTT. The V call is TRBV9, the J call TRBJ2-3; unclear D gene. Looked up from germline, CDR1 is SGDLS and CDR2 is YYNGEE. This CDR3 is 14 amino acids long. The V end lost 1 base, the J end lost 4 bases, and 10 bases lay between the germline ends.

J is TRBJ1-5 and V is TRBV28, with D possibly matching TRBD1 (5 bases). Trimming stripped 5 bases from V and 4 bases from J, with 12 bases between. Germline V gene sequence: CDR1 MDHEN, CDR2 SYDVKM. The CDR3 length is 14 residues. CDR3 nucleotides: TGTGCCAGCAGTGAAGGGACGGGAAATCAGCCCCAGCATTTT. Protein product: CASSEGTGNQPQHF.